The rows below give T cell receptor beta chains drawn from one sample of a study of T-cell memory formation after mild COVID-19. A single record per CDR3 protein comes from TCRdb applying MiXCR to the 5' RACE reads. This sample has about 600,000 distinct CDR3 sequences; about 22% occur once, and the top ten carry around 8.4%. The source material was PBMCs or a T cell subset sorted from them (not recorded which). Receptors originate from an adult woman who had mild COVID-19 (a few samples of this study predate the infection). Cell type and time point are not known. Each CDR3 is given with its conserved first and last residue. A D gene is named only where the DNA matches it firmly. Rows give clone size only sometimes, using once, few, many, or a class for an expanded clone.

DNA,CDR3,D,size,J,V
TGTGCCAGCAGTTACAACGGACAGGGGCTTTCGAACACTGAAGCTTTCTTT,CASSYNGQGLSNTEAFF,TRBD1,few,TRBJ1-1,TRBV6-5
TGCGCCAGCAGCCAATCCAGAGCGGAGACCCAGTACTTC,CASSQSRAETQYF,NA,few,TRBJ2-5,TRBV4-1
TGTGCCAGCAGCTTAGAAAGGACAGCGACTTGGCAGTACTTC,CASSLERTATWQYF,NA,NA,TRBJ2-7,TRBV7-8
TGTGCCAGCAGTTACGTCAGCCCCCACAATGAGCAGTTCTTC,CASSYVSPHNEQFF,NA,NA,TRBJ2-1,TRBV6-6
TGTGCCAGCAGCTTCCAGCCGACGGATACGCAGTATTTT,CASSFQPTDTQYF,NA,NA,TRBJ2-3,TRBV11-1
TGTGCCAGCAGAGACAGCGGGGCCAACACAGATACGCAGTATTTT,CASRDSGANTDTQYF,TRBD2,NA,TRBJ2-3,TRBV6-5
TGTGCCAGCAGTTTTAGCGGGGATAACACCGGGGAGCTGTTTTTT,CASSFSGDNTGELFF,TRBD2,NA,TRBJ2-2,TRBV6-4
TGCGCCAGCAGCTACGGGACAGGCTATAATGAGCAGTTCTTC,CASSYGTGYNEQFF,TRBD1,many,TRBJ2-1,TRBV5-1
TGTGCCACCAGCAGAGATCGGGCGATGGTTTCGGATACGCAGTATTTT,CATSRDRAMVSDTQYF,NA,NA,TRBJ2-3,TRBV15
TGTGCCAGCTTAAGCGATCTGCCAGATACGCAGTATTTT,CASLSDLPDTQYF,NA,few,TRBJ2-3,TRBV5-5
TGCGCCAGCAGGACGGTTTGGACCCGGGACAGGAGGTACGAGCAGTACTTC,CASRTVWTRDRRYEQYF,TRBD1,few,TRBJ2-7,TRBV5-1
TGTGCCAGCAGCTTAAATCTAGCGGCCAGGGGAGAGACCCAGTACTTC,CASSLNLAARGETQYF,NA,few,TRBJ2-5,TRBV7-2
TGTGCCAGTAGTATAACCGGGACAGGTGGAGTTCAGCCCCAGCATTTT,CASSITGTGGVQPQHF,TRBD1,few,TRBJ1-5,TRBV19
TGTGCCAGCAGCCAAGGGGGGGAACCCGGGAATTCACCCCTCCACTTT,CASSQGGEPGNSPLHF,NA,NA,TRBJ1-6,TRBV4-2
TGTGCCAGCAGCCAAGATCTTCAGGGAGAGTACGAGCAGTACTTC,CASSQDLQGEYEQYF,NA,NA,TRBJ2-7,TRBV4-2
TGTGCCAGCAGTGGACAGGGCTCCTATGGCTACACCTTC,CASSGQGSYGYTF,TRBD1,few,TRBJ1-2,TRBV6-1
TGCGCCAGCAGCTTGGGGGACGGGAAAAACATTCAGTACTTC,CASSLGDGKNIQYF,NA,few,TRBJ2-4,TRBV5-1
TGTGCCACCGGACATAACAATCAGCCCCAGCATTTT,CATGHNNQPQHF,NA,few,TRBJ1-5,TRBV7-9
TGTGCCAGCAGTGTTGGGAGTCCCACAGATACGCAGTATTTT,CASSVGSPTDTQYF,NA,NA,TRBJ2-3,TRBV6-2/TRBV6-3
TGTGCCAGCAGCTTAGAAACAGGGTCGAACACCGGGGAGCTGTTTTTT,CASSLETGSNTGELFF,NA,few,TRBJ2-2,TRBV7-3
TGCAGCGTTGGCAAGACAACGAACACCGGGGAGCTGTTTTTT,CSVGKTTNTGELFF,NA,NA,TRBJ2-2,TRBV29-1
TGTGCCAGCAGCTTAGCTGAGACAGGGGGTACCTACGAGCAGTACTTC,CASSLAETGGTYEQYF,TRBD1,NA,TRBJ2-7,TRBV7-9
TGTGCCAGCGCCCAAGCCCACGAGCAGTACTTC,CASAQAHEQYF,NA,few,TRBJ2-7,TRBV3-1
TGTGCCAGCAGCCAAGGTGGGGTGTATAATTCACCCCTCCACTTT,CASSQGGVYNSPLHF,NA,few,TRBJ1-6,TRBV14
TGTGCCAGCAGCTTGGGGGACAGTAGCAATCAGCCCCAGCATTTT,CASSLGDSSNQPQHF,TRBD1,NA,TRBJ1-5,TRBV5-5
TGTGCCAGCAGTGACGACTTTAACACTGAAGCTTTCTTT,CASSDDFNTEAFF,NA,NA,TRBJ1-1,TRBV2
TGTGCCAGCAGTTTCGAGCTTCTCAATCAGCCCCAGCATTTT,CASSFELLNQPQHF,NA,few,TRBJ1-5,TRBV28
TGTGCCAGCAGCGGGACTAGCGGGAGAGGCTACGAGCAGTACTTC,CASSGTSGRGYEQYF,TRBD2,NA,TRBJ2-7,TRBV27
TGCGCCAGCAGCGAAGAAAGGAGCGGGAGTCGCACAGATACGCAGTATTTT,CASSEERSGSRTDTQYF,TRBD2,NA,TRBJ2-3,TRBV5-1
TGTGCCAGCAGCGTACTAGCGGGCGTAGATACGCAGTATTTT,CASSVLAGVDTQYF,TRBD2,few,TRBJ2-3,TRBV9
TGTGCCAGCAGCTTAGCGCCACTAGCGGGCCTACCAGATACGCAGTATTTT,CASSLAPLAGLPDTQYF,TRBD2,NA,TRBJ2-3,TRBV7-9
TGTGCCAGCAGCATCAGACAGGAACTGAACACTGAAGCTTTCTTT,CASSIRQELNTEAFF,NA,NA,TRBJ1-1,TRBV9
TGTGCCAGCAGCTCACCTGGGACAGGGGGGAAAGCTTTCTTT,CASSSPGTGGKAFF,TRBD1,NA,TRBJ1-1,TRBV5-5
TGCGCCAGCGGCCAATGGCGGGAGGGTAGGGGGAATGAGCAGTTCTTC,CASGQWREGRGNEQFF,TRBD2,NA,TRBJ2-1,TRBV5-1
TGTGCCAGCAGCTTGGGGGGCCGGTTAACAGATACGCAGTATTTT,CASSLGGRLTDTQYF,NA,NA,TRBJ2-3,TRBV5-5
TGTGCCAGCAGCTTTACCGGGACTAGCGACGAGCAGTACTTC,CASSFTGTSDEQYF,TRBD2,NA,TRBJ2-7,TRBV7-9
TGTGCCAGTAGGCAGGGTGGGAGCACTGAAGCTTTCTTT,CASRQGGSTEAFF,NA,few,TRBJ1-1,TRBV19
TGTGCCAGCAGCGTAGGGGACACCCTCTCCTACAATGAGCAGTTCTTC,CASSVGDTLSYNEQFF,NA,NA,TRBJ2-1,TRBV9
TGCGCCAGCAGCTTGTTACAGGGTTATAGCAATCAGCCCCAGCATTTT,CASSLLQGYSNQPQHF,NA,NA,TRBJ1-5,TRBV5-1
TGTGCCAGCAGCTTGTATATCGGGGAAGCCGGCAATGAGCAGTTCTTC,CASSLYIGEAGNEQFF,NA,few,TRBJ2-1,TRBV5-4
TGTGCCAGCAGTTGGACTACCAACACCGGGGAGCTGTTTTTT,CASSWTTNTGELFF,NA,NA,TRBJ2-2,TRBV11-3
TGTGCCACCAGCAGAATAACCCGGGGTAGCAATCAGCCCCAGCATTTT,CATSRITRGSNQPQHF,NA,few,TRBJ1-5,TRBV15
TGTGCCAGCGTGGGGATCGAGCGGGGGCCTTACAATGAGCAGTTCTTC,CASVGIERGPYNEQFF,TRBD2,NA,TRBJ2-1,TRBV18
TGTGCCAGCAGTCTCTATCCCCCCGGGGGGCTAACGGGGAACACTGAAGCTTTCTTT,CASSLYPPGGLTGNTEAFF,NA,NA,TRBJ1-1,TRBV12-3/TRBV12-4
TGCAGCGTGACAGGGCCAAGCACAGATACGCAGTATTTT,CSVTGPSTDTQYF,TRBD1,NA,TRBJ2-3,TRBV29-1
TGCGCCAGCAGCTTACCCGGACAGGGCTCGGAAAAACTGTTTTTT,CASSLPGQGSEKLFF,TRBD1,few,TRBJ1-4,TRBV5-1
TGCAGCGCGGGACAGGGCGGAAGCAATCAGCCCCAGCATTTT,CSAGQGGSNQPQHF,TRBD1,few,TRBJ1-5,TRBV29-1
TGTGCCAGCGGATTAGGACTAGGCCCAGAGACCCAGTACTTC,CASGLGLGPETQYF,TRBD2,NA,TRBJ2-5,TRBV2
TGTGCCAGCAGCCCTTGGGGAGACAGGCAAGATACGCAGTATTTT,CASSPWGDRQDTQYF,NA,NA,TRBJ2-3,TRBV11-3
TGCGCCAGCAGCTTGGTTTACAGCGTGAGCTCCTACGAGCAGTACTTC,CASSLVYSVSSYEQYF,NA,NA,TRBJ2-7,TRBV5-1
TGTGCCAGCAGTTCCCACGGGGCGGGGGAGGAGACCCAGTACTTC,CASSSHGAGEETQYF,TRBD2,NA,TRBJ2-5,TRBV6-6
TGTGCCAGCAGCTTGGCCGGTGGATCCGGGGAGCTGTTTTTT,CASSLAGGSGELFF,NA,few,TRBJ2-2,TRBV5-5
TGTGCCACCAGCAGAGGATCCACACGCTCTGGAAACACCATATATTTT,CATSRGSTRSGNTIYF,NA,NA,TRBJ1-3,TRBV15
TGCAGTGCTAGCAGGCCGGGAGGGTCTAGCACAGATACGCAGTATTTT,CSASRPGGSSTDTQYF,TRBD2,few,TRBJ2-3,TRBV20-1
TGTGCCAGCAGCCAAGCGTCCAGAGCGTGGTCCTACAATGAGCAGTTCTTC,CASSQASRAWSYNEQFF,NA,few,TRBJ2-1,TRBV14
TGCAGCGCGGAGGGGAACCCAGCTAACTATGGCTACACCTTC,CSAEGNPANYGYTF,NA,NA,TRBJ1-2,TRBV29-1
TGTGCCAGCAGCGTACGGGACGGCCGAGGGACCGGGGAGCTGTTTTTT,CASSVRDGRGTGELFF,NA,NA,TRBJ2-2,TRBV9
TGTGCCAGTTCGGAGATTAACTATGGCTACACCTTC,CASSEINYGYTF,NA,few,TRBJ1-2,TRBV19
TGTGCCAGCAGCTTGACTTTCAGGGGCTTAGGAAATGAGCAGTTCTTC,CASSLTFRGLGNEQFF,NA,NA,TRBJ2-1,TRBV7-6